The entry below describes one TCR beta chain. This clonotype was recorded a few times. Its antigen target is currently unknown. No qualities accompany the bases; no much larger clone lies one base away. Sequenced using an Illumina NovaSeq 6000. cDNA libraries for TCRalpha and TCRbeta were prepared by 5'RACE using constant-segment primers, with sample barcodes and unique molecular identifiers added. Trizol reagent was used to extract RNA from every sample. The libraries were amplified in two PCR steps, and the second step added a second sample barcode and Illumina TruSeq adapters. Sequencing of libraries was performed on an Illumina NovaSeq with 2 x 150 bp paired-end reads. Per the authors' processing: Reads were demultiplexed and collapsed into UMI-guided consensus sequences with migec v1.2.7. Using mixcr v2.1.11, UMI consensuses were aligned to TRA and TRB V and J templates and then assembled into clonotypes. Expanded or contracted clonotypes were those called significant by both edgeR and NoisET, with noise models trained on biological replicates. For edgeR calls, a false discovery rate-adjusted p below 0.01 and a log2 fold-change threshold of 1 were applied. As an exploratory analysis of dynamics, max-normalized trajectories of the 1000 most abundant clonotypes were examined by PCA with hierarchical clustering. Separately sequenced CD4+ and CD8+ repertoires were used to assign a CD4 or CD8 phenotype to each responding clone. TCRdb's own reprocessing of the public reads used fastp at Q25 and MiXCR and kept productive beta chains. Each entry is one CDR3 protein sequence, shown with its most common DNA and genes. The V and J calls shown here were made by TCRdb, not taken from the authors' results. The sample data list roughly 350,000 distinct CDR3 sequences, and over 25% of these were observed just once. The top ten constitute approximately 13% of the sample.

Ficoll-Paque density gradient centrifugation was used to isolate PBMCs. For CDR1 and CDR2, the germline V gene (reference sequence) lists LNHNV and YYDKDF. The germline V and J ends show losses of 0 bases and 5 bases respectively, and no gene match explains 4 bases of the junction. The CDR3 runs 15 amino acids, cysteine and phenylalanine included. Of the read, only the CDR3 DNA is kept; its 45 bases are in frame from base 1. This sample is part of a study of T-cell memory formation after mild COVID-19 (dated by TCRdb to the early 2020s). Some background on the complete study: TCR sequence clusters from the two donors were largely donor specific. Two young, previously healthy adult volunteers, one female and one male, were included in the cohort. T-cell clones expanding and contracting after mild COVID-19 in two donors were tracked by longitudinal TCRalpha and TCRbeta repertoire sequencing.

General study outcomes and caveats: SARS-CoV-2 specificity of the second-wave clones peaking on day 37 was not confirmed. Some responding clones were found in pre-infection memory, which suggests that pre-existing cross-reactive memory T cells took part in the SARS-CoV-2 response. The study covered only two mild cases, and larger cohorts including severe cases with pre-infection samples were considered necessary. Clones contracting from day 15 to 85 had balanced CD4/CD8 phenotypes, while a second wave expanding from day 15 to 37 was biased towards CD4+. Contracting CD4+ clones were found mainly in CM and EM memory subsets, while CD8+ clones were enriched in EMRA.

In this chain, TRBV15 is recombined with TRBJ2-5; 9 middle bases align to TRBD2. The specimen was PBMCs or a T cell subset sorted from them (not recorded which). The receptor's source is an adult woman who had mild COVID-19 (a few samples of this study predate the infection). The sample titles of this study are shuffled in the database, so cell type and time point are left out; the donor was told from shared clones. The CDR3 reads CATSRERGGGETQYF. The nucleotides are TGTGCCACCAGCAGAGAGCGGGGGGGCGGGGAGACCCAGTACTTC.